Below are 24 T cell receptor beta chains sequenced from a single sample in a study of blood T cell repertoires in COVID-19. Here immunoSEQ multiplex PCR was the method, and the copy in TCRdb shows in-frame clones only, minus some. The table includes about 160,000 clones, 65% to 90% detected once. Sequenced sample: peripheral blood. These receptors all come from a woman aged 40 to 55 with COVID-19, enrolled during active disease.

The chain couples TRBV3-1 (or the pseudogene TRBV3-2) to TRBJ1-2; D gene uncertain. V lost 1 base and J 8 bases, leaving 14 bases between the germline ends. This CDR3 spans 14 amino acids. Germline-derived CDR1 and CDR2 are LGHDT and YNNKEL (reference sequence). The CDR3 DNA is TGTGCCAGCAGCCAAGGGAGAAGGGAGGGAGGCTACACCTTC. It specifies CASSQGRREGGYTF.

DNA for the CDR3: TGTGCCAGCAGTTTACCCGGGACAGTCACTGAAGCTTTCTTT. This encodes CASSLPGTVTEAFF. V is TRBV28 and J is TRBJ1-1; 7 nucleotides align to TRBD1. With V trimmed by 2 bases and J by 4 bases, 4 bases remained unmatched. This CDR3 region has 14 residues. Germline V CDR1 and CDR2: MDHEN, SYDVKM.

The rearrangement links TRBV7-9 to TRBJ1-4, with D unresolved. Trimming shortened V by 0 bases and J by 5 bases, and 7 bases separated the two germline ends. This CDR3 spans 14 amino acids. Germline V gene sequence: CDR1 SEHNR, CDR2 FQNEAQ (reference sequence). CDR3 nucleotide sequence: TGTGCCAGCAGCTTAGCCGGAGTAAATGAAAAACTGTTTTTT. Translating gives CASSLAGVNEKLFF.

The rearrangement links TRBV5-6 to TRBJ2-3, with 14 positions matching TRBD2. Per germline, CDR1 SGHDT and CDR2 YYEEEE. J was trimmed by 4 bases and V by 7 bases; bases with no gene match: 2. CDR3 size: 14 residues. The CDR3 sequence: CASETSGRADTQYF. DNA for the CDR3: TGTGCCAGCGAGACTAGCGGGAGGGCAGATACGCAGTATTTT.

This clone has just a few counts. V gene TRBV18 combines with J gene TRBJ1-2; perhaps TRBD1 as D (6 bases). CDR3 length equals 16 residues. V dropped 3 bases and J dropped 8 bases, with 22 bases sitting between them. Germline values: CDR1 KGHSH, CDR2 LQKENI. Written as DNA, the CDR3 is TGTGCCAGCTCACCCCCCTCATCGGGGGGGCGAGGAGGCTACACCTTC. Translating gives CASSPPSSGGRGGYTF.

The chain uses TRBV15 and TRBJ1-1, with a possible D match to TRBD1 (6 bases). This CDR3 comprises 16 residues. V lost 0 bases to trimming and J lost 10 bases, with 21 bases between them. Germline-derived CDR1 and CDR2 are LNHNV and YYDKDF (reference sequence). CDR3 in amino acids: CATSRDLGALGAGAFF. For the CDR3, the DNA is TGTGCCACCAGCAGAGATTTGGGGGCCCTCGGCGCGGGAGCTTTCTTT.

This clone turned up a few times. The chain has TRBV3-1 (or the pseudogene TRBV3-2) and TRBJ1-4; TRBD1 is a possible D gene (6 bases). The CDR3 is 15 amino acids. V shed 2 bases and J shed 7 bases, with 14 bases lying between them. CDR1 is LGHDT and CDR2 is YNNKEL in the germline V gene (reference sequence). The DNA for the CDR3 is TGTGCCAGCAGCCAAAAAAAGGGCAGGGGTGAAAAACTGTTTTTT. Protein product: CASSQKKGRGEKLFF.

The V and J genes are TRBV28 and TRBJ1-2; D possibly corresponds to TRBD1 (5 bases). Between the trimmed V and J ends, which lost 6 bases and 4 bases, there was a span of 15 bases. The CDR3 has 14 residues. Germline V gives CDR1 MDHEN, CDR2 SYDVKM. CDR3 in amino acids: CASSSGRRSYGYTF. DNA for the CDR3: TGTGCCAGCAGCTCAGGGAGGCGTAGCTATGGCTACACCTTC.

The chain couples TRBV9 to TRBJ2-2; weak D call: TRBD1 (5 bases). Looked up from germline, CDR1 is SGDLS and CDR2 is YYNGEE. CDR3 size: 14 residues. V lost 3 bases, J lost 6 bases, and 12 bases lay in between. CDR3 coding DNA: TGTGCCAGCAGCGGACAGTTAAATTCCGGGGAGCTGTTTTTT. This translates into CASSGQLNSGELFF.

This clone was seen only a few times. The chain recombines TRBV24-1 with TRBJ2-7; 8 bases align to TRBD2. The CDR3 is made up of 14 amino acids. The germline gives CDR1 KGHDR, CDR2 SFDVKD. The V gene end was trimmed by 6 bases and the J gene end by 0 bases; junction bases not matched to a gene: 3. The CDR3 region is CATSSAGASYEQYF. The CDR3, as DNA: TGTGCCACCAGTTCAGCGGGAGCCTCCTACGAGCAGTACTTC.

The rearrangement joins TRBV19 to TRBJ2-1; 8 nucleotides line up with TRBD2. The trim removed 5 bases at V and 6 bases at J, leaving 12 bases unmatched. CDR3 size: 16 residues. CDR1 LNHDA and CDR2 SQIVND come from the germline V gene (reference sequence). CDR3: CASSPWLAGGLNEQFF. The CDR3 DNA sequence: TGTGCCAGTAGTCCCTGGCTAGCGGGCGGGCTCAATGAGCAGTTCTTC. Together with reference TRBV19 and TRBJ2-1, the CDR3 gives the full variable domain: DGGITQSPKYLFRKEGQNVTLSCEQNLNHDAMYWYRQDPGQGLRLIYYSQIVNDFQKGDIAEGYSVSREKKESFPLTVTSAQKNPTAFYLCASSPWLAGGLNEQFFGPGTRLTVL.

This clone was seen only a few times. The chain recombines TRBV7-9 with TRBJ2-5; 7 nucleotides agree with TRBD1. Per germline, CDR1 SEHNR and CDR2 FQNEAQ (reference sequence). Trimming at V came to 5 bases and at J to 5 bases, leaving 11 bases not matched to a gene. This CDR3 is built from 15 residues. The CDR3 loop is CASSQAGTAMETQYF. CDR3 sequence (DNA): TGTGCCAGCAGCCAAGCAGGGACAGCTATGGAGACCCAGTACTTC.

This sequence joins TRBV6-6 and TRBJ1-2; D remains ambiguous. Trimming took 8 bases from V and 3 from J, leaving 7 bases between them. CDR3 length: 11 amino acids. Germline V gene data show CDR1 as MNHNY and CDR2 as SVGAGI (reference sequence). The CDR3 loop is CASRRDYGYTF. Written as DNA, the CDR3 is TGTGCCAGCCGGAGGGACTATGGCTACACCTTC.

A remark on this clone: Different DNA sequences within this sample yield the same CDR3. The rearrangement uses TRBV19 and TRBJ2-5, with a tentative D call TRBD2 (7 bases). The CDR3 covers 14 residues. Germline CDR1 LNHDA, CDR2 SQIVND (reference sequence). Trimming stripped 1 base from V and 5 bases from J, with 11 bases between. The CDR3 protein is CASSIGGGEETQYF. CDR3 nucleotides: TGTGCCAGTAGTATAGGCGGGGGCGAGGAGACCCAGTACTTC.

This chain connects TRBV5-1 to TRBJ2-5, with D tentatively TRBD2 (5 bases). CDR3 length: 15 amino acids. Germline CDR1 is SGHRS and CDR2 is YFSETQ. The ends were cut back, 4 bases at V and 7 bases at J, with 20 bases in the middle. The CDR3 bases are TGCGCCAGCAGCCTGACCAGTGGCCGCGAGGGGACCCAGTACTTC. Protein sequence: CASSLTSGREGTQYF.

The chain employs TRBV7-2 and TRBJ2-7, with 11 positions matching TRBD2. V lost 5 bases to trimming and J lost 3 bases; unmatched junction nucleotides: 6. This CDR3 is 15 amino acids long. Per germline, CDR1 SGHTA and CDR2 FQGNSA. The CDR3, as DNA: TGTGCCAGCAGCAAGACCGGGACTAGCGGCTACGAGCAGTACTTC. Translation gives CASSKTGTSGYEQYF.

This sequence joins TRBV11-1 and TRBJ2-1; 8 bases line up with TRBD2. Germline values: CDR1 SGHAT, CDR2 FQDESV (reference sequence). This CDR3 has 15 residues. V lost 5 bases to trimming and J lost 10 bases; unmatched junction nucleotides: 13. DNA of the CDR3: TGTGCCAGCAGCACGGCGGGGACTAGGCTAGTGGAGCAGTTCTTC. This translates into CASSTAGTRLVEQFF.

This chain links TRBV2 with TRBJ1-5; no clear D gene. This CDR3 spans 15 amino acids. Germline V gives CDR1 SNHLY, CDR2 FYNNEI. Trimming shortened V by 1 base and J by 1 base, and 8 bases separated the two germline ends. In nucleotides, the CDR3 is TGTGCCAGCAGTGAAGGAACACAGAGCAATCAGCCCCAGCATTTT. It encodes CASSEGTQSNQPQHF.

This clone was seen a handful of times. This CDR3 is CASSPYRGRLTEAFF. Written as DNA, the CDR3 is TGTGCCAGCAGCCCATACAGGGGGCGTTTGACTGAAGCTTTCTTT. The rearrangement joins TRBV4-2 to TRBJ1-1; 9 bases fit TRBD1. This CDR3 is built from 15 residues. Germline assignment: CDR1 LGHNA and CDR2 YNFKEQ. Germline trimming cut 4 bases from V and 5 bases from J; bases unmatched to any gene: 8.

The rearrangement joins TRBV9 to TRBJ1-3; D ambiguous. Germline V gene lookup returns CDR1 SGDLS and CDR2 YYNGEE. This CDR3 has 15 amino acids. Trimming removed 5 bases at V and 0 bases at J, with 12 bases between. The CDR3 spells CASSKTADSGNTIYF. DNA for the CDR3: TGTGCCAGCAGTAAAACAGCTGACTCTGGAAACACCATATATTTT.

V gene TRBV7-6 combines with J gene TRBJ2-1, with TRBD2 identical over 10 bases. Per the germline V gene, CDR1 is SGHVS and CDR2 is FNYEAQ. This CDR3 has 15 residues. Trimming at V came to 5 bases and at J to 6 bases, leaving 7 bases not matched to a gene. CDR3 residues: CASSPRAGGPNEQFF. DNA for the CDR3: TGTGCCAGCAGCCCTAGAGCGGGGGGGCCCAATGAGCAGTTCTTC. Complete variable domain (other parts from reference TRBV7-6 and TRBJ2-1): GAGVSQSPRYKVTKRGQDVALRCDPISGHVSLYWYRQALGQGPEFLTYFNYEAQQDKSGLPNDRFSAERPEGSISTLTIQRTEQRDSAMYRCASSPRAGGPNEQFFGPGTRLTVL.

The rearrangement joins TRBV5-4 to TRBJ1-6, with D possibly being TRBD1 (6 bases). Germline V gives CDR1 SGHNT, CDR2 YYREEE (reference sequence). The CDR3 covers 15 residues. The V and J ends lost 4 bases and 7 bases respectively, with 15 bases between them. Here the CDR3 reads CASSLPVGANSPLHF. The CDR3 DNA follows: TGTGCCAGCAGCCTACCGGTGGGGGCGAATTCACCCCTCCACTTT.

This clone was seen a handful of times. The chain combines TRBV30 with TRBJ1-1; D gene unclear. The germline CDR1 and CDR2 sequences are GTSNPN and SVGIG (reference sequence). The CDR3 length is 14 residues. Trimming removed 2 bases at V and 6 bases at J, with 16 bases between. The CDR3 bases are TGTGCCTGGAGTAAAACCCCCGAGGGTGCTGAAGCTTTCTTT. Residues: CAWSKTPEGAEAFF. Using reference TRBV30 and TRBJ1-1 for the parts outside the CDR3, the full variable domain is SQTIHQWPATLVQPVGSPLSLECTVEGTSNPNLYWYRQAAGRGLQLLFYSVGIGQISSEVPQNLSASRPQDRQFILSSKKLLLSDSGFYLCAWSKTPEGAEAFFGQGTRLTVV.

The chain combines TRBV10-3 with TRBJ2-1, with TRBD2 matching over 11 bases. J lost 10 bases, V lost 4 bases, and 6 bases had no gene match. The germline V gene encodes CDR1 ENHRY and CDR2 SYGVKD. The CDR3 covers 14 residues. CDR3 protein: CAISGLAGRLEQFF. CDR3 nucleotides: TGTGCCATCAGTGGACTAGCGGGAAGATTGGAGCAGTTCTTC.